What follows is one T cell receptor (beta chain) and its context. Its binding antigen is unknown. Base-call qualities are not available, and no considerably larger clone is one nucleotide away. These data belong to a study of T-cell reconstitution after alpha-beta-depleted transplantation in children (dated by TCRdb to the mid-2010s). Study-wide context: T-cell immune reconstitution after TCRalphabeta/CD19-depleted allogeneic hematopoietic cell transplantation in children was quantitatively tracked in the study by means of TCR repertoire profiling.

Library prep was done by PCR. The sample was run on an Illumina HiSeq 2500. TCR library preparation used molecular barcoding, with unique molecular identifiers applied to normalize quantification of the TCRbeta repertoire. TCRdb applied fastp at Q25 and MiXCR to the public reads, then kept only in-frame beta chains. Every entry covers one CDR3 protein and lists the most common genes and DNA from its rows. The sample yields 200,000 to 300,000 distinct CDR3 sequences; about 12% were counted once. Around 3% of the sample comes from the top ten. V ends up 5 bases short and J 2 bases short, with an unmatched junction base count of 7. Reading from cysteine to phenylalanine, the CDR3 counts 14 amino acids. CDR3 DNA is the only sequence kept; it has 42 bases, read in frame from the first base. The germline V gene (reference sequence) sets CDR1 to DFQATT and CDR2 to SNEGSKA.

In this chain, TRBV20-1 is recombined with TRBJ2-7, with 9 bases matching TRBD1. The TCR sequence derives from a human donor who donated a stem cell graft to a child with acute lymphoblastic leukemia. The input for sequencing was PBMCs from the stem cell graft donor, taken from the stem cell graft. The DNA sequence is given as TGCAGTGCTCTTATCCGGGACAGGGCCTACGAGCAGTACTTC. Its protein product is CSALIRDRAYEQYF.